The entry below describes one T cell receptor beta chain. Its ends do not fully match the called genes, so a read error is possible. The TCR beta library used iRepertoire HTBI primers with Arm-PCR amplification of CDR3. TCRdb ran MiXCR on the multiplex PCR reads and lists one entry per CDR3 protein. The table includes 400,000 to 450,000 distinct CDR3 sequences, under 15% detected once. The data belong to a study of regulatory T cells in long-lasting Graves disease. Time point: newly diagnosed GD, antithyroid drugs for less than 3 months. Generation of the TCR library employed RNA extracted from PBMCs. The CDR3 extends over 15 amino acids. In germline, CDR1 is LNHNV, CDR2 YYDKDF (reference sequence). The same specimen was also included in a second study, on T cells in Graves' hyperthyroidism and ophthalmopathy.

The origin of this receptor is a woman younger than 45 with Graves disease. This sequence joins TRBV15 and TRBJ1-1; a possible D gene is TRBD1 (5 bases). The input for sequencing was peripheral blood mononuclear cells (PBMCs), taken at new diagnosis, from a patient treated with antithyroid drugs. This CDR3 reads CATSRDWGSRTEALF. The CDR3 region has the DNA TGTGCCACCAGCAGAGATTGGGGCTCAAGGACTGAAGCTCTCTTT.